Sequencing of this T cell receptor (beta chain) was carried out in a study of blood T cell repertoires in COVID-19. Generated by immunoSEQ multiplex PCR, the TCRdb table keeps only in-frame clones and is missing some. The sample lists approximately 350,000 clones, about 90% occurring once. The CDR3 contains 14 residues. Germline V gene sequence: CDR1 SNHLY, CDR2 FYNNEI. Between the trimmed V and J ends, which lost 3 bases and 6 bases, there was a span of 11 bases. The genes are TRBV2 and TRBJ1-4; no firm D call. What was sequenced was PBMCs or T cells enriched from blood (not recorded which). The TCR originated in a woman in her 30s who had recovered from COVID-19. The CDR3 DNA reads TGTGCCAGCAGTGAGAGGCAGAAACATGAAAAACTGTTTTTT. Translated: CASSERQKHEKLFF. Using reference TRBV2 and TRBJ1-4 for the parts outside the CDR3, the full variable domain is EPEVTQTPSHQVTQMGQEVILRCVPISNHLYFYWYRQILGQKVEFLVSFYNNEISEKSEIFDDQFSVERPDGSNFTLKIRSTKLEDSAMYFCASSERQKHEKLFFGSGTQLSVL.